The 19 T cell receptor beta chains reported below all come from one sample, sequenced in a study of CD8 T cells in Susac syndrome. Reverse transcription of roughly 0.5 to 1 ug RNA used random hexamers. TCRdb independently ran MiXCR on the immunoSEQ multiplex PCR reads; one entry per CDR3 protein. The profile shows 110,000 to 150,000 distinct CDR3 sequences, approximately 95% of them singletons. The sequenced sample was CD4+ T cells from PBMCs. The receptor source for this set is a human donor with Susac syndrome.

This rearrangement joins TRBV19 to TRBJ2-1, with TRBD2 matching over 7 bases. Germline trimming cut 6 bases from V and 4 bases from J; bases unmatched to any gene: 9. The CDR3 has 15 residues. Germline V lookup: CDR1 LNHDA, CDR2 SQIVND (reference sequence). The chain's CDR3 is CASRGGTNPYNEQFF. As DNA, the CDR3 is TGTGCCAGTAGGGGAGGGACTAACCCATACAATGAGCAGTTCTTC.

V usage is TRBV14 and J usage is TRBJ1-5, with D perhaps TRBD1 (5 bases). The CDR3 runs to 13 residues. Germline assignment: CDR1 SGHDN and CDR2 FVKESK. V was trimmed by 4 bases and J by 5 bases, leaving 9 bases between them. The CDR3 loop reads CASSRGTYQPQHF. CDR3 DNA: TGTGCCAGCAGCCGCGGGACTTATCAGCCCCAGCATTTT. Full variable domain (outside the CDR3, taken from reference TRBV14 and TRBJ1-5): EAGVTQFPSHSVIEKGQTVTLRCDPISGHDNLYWYRRVMGKEIKFLLHFVKESKQDESGMPNNRFLAERTGGTYSTLKVQPAELEDSGVYFCASSRGTYQPQHFGDGTRLSIL.

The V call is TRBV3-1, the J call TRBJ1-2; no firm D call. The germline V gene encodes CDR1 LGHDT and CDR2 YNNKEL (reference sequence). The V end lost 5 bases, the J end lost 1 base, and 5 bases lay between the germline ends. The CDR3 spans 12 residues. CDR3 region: CASSSNNYGYTF. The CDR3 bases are TGTGCCAGCAGCTCGAATAACTATGGCTACACCTTC.

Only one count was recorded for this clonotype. CDR3 protein: CASSPNRGTADTQYF. CDR3 DNA sequence: TGTGCCAGCAGCCCCAACAGGGGGACTGCAGATACGCAGTATTTT. The chain links TRBV3-1 to TRBJ2-3, with 8 bases identical to TRBD1. CDR3 length equals 15 residues. The V gene's germline CDR1 is LGHDT and CDR2 YNNKEL (reference sequence). With V trimmed by 4 bases and J by 4 bases, 7 bases remained unmatched.

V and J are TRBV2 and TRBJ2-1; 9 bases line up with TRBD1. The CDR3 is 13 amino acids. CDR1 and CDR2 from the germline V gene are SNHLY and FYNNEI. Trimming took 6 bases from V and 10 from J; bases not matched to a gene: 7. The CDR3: CASSGQGWGEQFF. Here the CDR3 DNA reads TGTGCCAGCAGCGGACAGGGGTGGGGAGAGCAGTTCTTC. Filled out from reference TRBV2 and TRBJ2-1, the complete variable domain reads EPEVTQTPSHQVTQMGQEVILRCVPISNHLYFYWYRQILGQKVEFLVSFYNNEISEKSEIFDDQFSVERPDGSNFTLKIRSTKLEDSAMYFCASSGQGWGEQFFGPGTRLTVL.

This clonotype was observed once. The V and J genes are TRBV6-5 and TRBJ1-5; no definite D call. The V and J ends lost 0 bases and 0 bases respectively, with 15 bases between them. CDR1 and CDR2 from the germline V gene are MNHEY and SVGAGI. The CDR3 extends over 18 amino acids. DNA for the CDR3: TGTGCCAGCAGTTACTCGTCAAGGGATAGGTATAGCAATCAGCCCCAGCATTTT. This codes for CASSYSSRDRYSNQPQHF.

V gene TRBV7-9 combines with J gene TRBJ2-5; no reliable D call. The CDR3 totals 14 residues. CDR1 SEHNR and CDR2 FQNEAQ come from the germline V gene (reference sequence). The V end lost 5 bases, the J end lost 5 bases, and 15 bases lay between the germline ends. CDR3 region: CASSPWRDTETQYF. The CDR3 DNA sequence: TGTGCCAGCAGCCCCTGGAGAGATACGGAGACCCAGTACTTC. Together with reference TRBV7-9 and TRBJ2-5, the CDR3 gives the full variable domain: DTGVSQNPRHKITKRGQNVTFRCDPISEHNRLYWYRQTLGQGPEFLTYFQNEAQLEKSRLLSDRFSAERPKGSFSTLEIQRTEQGDSAMYLCASSPWRDTETQYFGPGTRLLVL.

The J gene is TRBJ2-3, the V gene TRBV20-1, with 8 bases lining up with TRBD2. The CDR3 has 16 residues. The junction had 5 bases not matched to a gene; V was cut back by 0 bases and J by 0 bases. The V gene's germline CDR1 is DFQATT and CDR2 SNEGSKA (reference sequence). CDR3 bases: TGCAGTGCTAGAGACCCACGGGGGGGCAGCACAGATACGCAGTATTTT. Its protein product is CSARDPRGGSTDTQYF.

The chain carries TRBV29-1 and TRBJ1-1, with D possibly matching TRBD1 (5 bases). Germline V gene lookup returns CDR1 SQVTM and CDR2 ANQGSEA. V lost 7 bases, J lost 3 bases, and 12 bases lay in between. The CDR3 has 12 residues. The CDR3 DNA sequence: TGCAGCGCCCAGGGTTTAGACACTGAAGCTTTCTTT. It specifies CSAQGLDTEAFF.

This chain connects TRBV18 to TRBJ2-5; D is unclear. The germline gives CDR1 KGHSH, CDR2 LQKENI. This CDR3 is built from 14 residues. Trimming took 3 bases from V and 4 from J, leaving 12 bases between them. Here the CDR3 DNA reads TGTGCCAGCTCACCCTCCTCTCCCAGAGAGACCCAGTACTTC. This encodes CASSPSSPRETQYF.

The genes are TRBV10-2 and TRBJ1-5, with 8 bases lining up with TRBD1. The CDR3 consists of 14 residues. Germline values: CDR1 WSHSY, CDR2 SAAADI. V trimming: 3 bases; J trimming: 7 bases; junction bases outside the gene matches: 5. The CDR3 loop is CASSDDRGGQPQHF. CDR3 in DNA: TGCGCCAGCAGTGACGACAGGGGAGGCCAGCCCCAGCATTTT.

This CDR3 reads CSAAGTRGGTDTQYF. The CDR3, as DNA: TGCAGCGCCGCCGGGACTAGGGGTGGCACAGATACGCAGTATTTT. The gene calls are TRBV29-1 and TRBJ2-3, with 8 bases lining up with TRBD2. Germline V gives CDR1 SQVTM, CDR2 ANQGSEA. CDR3 length: 15 residues. With V trimmed by 7 bases and J by 1 base, 10 bases remained unmatched.

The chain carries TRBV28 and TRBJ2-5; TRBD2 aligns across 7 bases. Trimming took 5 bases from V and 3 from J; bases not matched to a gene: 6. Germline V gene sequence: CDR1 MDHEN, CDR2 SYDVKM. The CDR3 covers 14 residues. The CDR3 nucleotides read TGTGCCAGCAGTCGTACTAGCGCCGAAGAGACCCAGTACTTC. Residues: CASSRTSAEETQYF.

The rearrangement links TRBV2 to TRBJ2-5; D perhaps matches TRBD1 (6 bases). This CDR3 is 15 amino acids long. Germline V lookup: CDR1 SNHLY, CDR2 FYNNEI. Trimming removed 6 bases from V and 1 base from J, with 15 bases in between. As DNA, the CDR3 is TGTGCCAGCAGCCTGGACAGATCGGGCCAAGAGACCCAGTACTTC. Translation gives CASSLDRSGQETQYF.

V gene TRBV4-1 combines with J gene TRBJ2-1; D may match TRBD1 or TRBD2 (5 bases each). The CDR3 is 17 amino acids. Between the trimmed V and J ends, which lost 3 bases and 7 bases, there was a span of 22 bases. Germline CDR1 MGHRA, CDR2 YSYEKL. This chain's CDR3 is CASSHPSGRGHANEQFF. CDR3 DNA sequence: TGCGCCAGCAGCCACCCGAGCGGCAGAGGACACGCTAATGAGCAGTTCTTC.

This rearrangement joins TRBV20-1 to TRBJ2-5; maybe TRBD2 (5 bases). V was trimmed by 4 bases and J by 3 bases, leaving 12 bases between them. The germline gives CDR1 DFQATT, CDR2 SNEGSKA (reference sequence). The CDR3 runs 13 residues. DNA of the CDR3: TGCAGTGCTAACAAGAGGGCCAAAGAGACCCAGTACTTC. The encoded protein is CSANKRAKETQYF.

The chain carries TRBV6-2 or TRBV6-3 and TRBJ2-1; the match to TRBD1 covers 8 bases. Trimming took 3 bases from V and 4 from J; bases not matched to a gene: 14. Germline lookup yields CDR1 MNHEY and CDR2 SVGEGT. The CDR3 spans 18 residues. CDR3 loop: CASSYGKFGDRFYNEQFF. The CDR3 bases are TGTGCCAGCAGTTATGGCAAGTTTGGGGACAGGTTTTACAATGAGCAGTTCTTC.

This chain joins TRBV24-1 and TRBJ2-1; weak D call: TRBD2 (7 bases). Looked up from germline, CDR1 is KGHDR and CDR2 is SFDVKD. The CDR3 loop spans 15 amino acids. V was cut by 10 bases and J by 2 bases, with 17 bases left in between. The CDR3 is CATGGVSGTYNEQFF. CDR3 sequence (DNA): TGTGCCACAGGGGGGGTGTCCGGCACCTACAATGAGCAGTTCTTC.

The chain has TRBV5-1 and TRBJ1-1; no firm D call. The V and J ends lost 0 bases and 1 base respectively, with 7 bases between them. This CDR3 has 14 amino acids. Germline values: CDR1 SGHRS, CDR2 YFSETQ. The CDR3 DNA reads TGCGCCAGCAGCTTGGAGTCTGGGAACACTGAAGCTTTCTTT. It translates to CASSLESGNTEAFF.